This is a list of T cell receptor beta chains from one sample in a study of CD8 T cells in Susac syndrome. TCRdb processed the immunoSEQ multiplex PCR reads anew with MiXCR; each CDR3 protein has one entry. The sample lists under 200,000 distinct CDR3 sequences; more than 85% were seen once. What was sequenced was CD4+ T cells from PBMCs. The receptors were gathered from a human donor with Susac syndrome. Both conserved end residues are part of each CDR3. The D gene is left open where the match is weak. Some rows have no size entry. The others give once, few or many, or a class for an expanded clone.

v_gene,d_gene,j_gene,abundance,CDR3aa,CDR3nt
TRBV5-1,TRBD1,TRBJ1-1,NA,CASSLWSAGGTETEAFF,TGCGCCAGCAGCCTATGGTCGGCAGGGGGGACAGAAACTGAAGCTTTCTTT
TRBV6-1,TRBD2,TRBJ2-3,few,CASRTPGLATDTQYF,TGTGCCAGCAGGACCCCGGGACTAGCCACAGATACGCAGTATTTT
TRBV7-6,NA,TRBJ2-5,few,CASSSWRGNQETQYF,TGTGCCAGCAGCTCCTGGCGCGGGAACCAAGAGACCCAGTACTTC
TRBV20-1,NA,TRBJ1-2,NA,CSATNRVGYGYTF,TGCAGTGCTACCAACAGGGTAGGCTATGGCTACACCTTC
TRBV20-1,TRBD1,TRBJ2-2,NA,CSASPRDRDTGELFF,TGCAGTGCTAGCCCTCGGGACAGAGACACCGGGGAGCTGTTTTTT
TRBV29-1,TRBD2,TRBJ2-1,NA,CSVVGTSGNEQFF,TGCAGCGTTGTGGGTACTAGCGGGAATGAGCAGTTCTTC
TRBV4-1,NA,TRBJ1-2,NA,CASRKPGESGYTF,TGCGCCAGCAGGAAACCGGGGGAGAGTGGCTACACCTTC
TRBV4-1,NA,TRBJ2-7,NA,CASSQEPKVVREQYF,TGCGCCAGCAGCCAAGAGCCTAAAGTTGTACGGGAGCAGTACTTC
TRBV18,NA,TRBJ1-1,NA,CASSPIPGPPRHTEAFF,TGTGCCAGCTCACCAATCCCAGGACCCCCAAGACACACTGAAGCTTTCTTT
TRBV4-1,NA,TRBJ2-5,NA,CASSQGDIPQETQYF,TGCGCCAGCAGCCAAGGGGACATACCCCAAGAGACCCAGTACTTC
TRBV6-5,NA,TRBJ1-6,few,CASRRDGNSPLHF,TGTGCCAGCAGGCGGGACGGCAATTCACCCCTCCACTTT
TRBV27,NA,TRBJ1-2,NA,CASGDSESYGYTF,TGTGCCAGCGGAGACAGTGAGAGCTATGGCTACACCTTC
TRBV7-8,NA,TRBJ1-2,NA,CASSLGIVYGYTF,TGTGCCAGCAGTCTAGGGATTGTCTATGGCTACACCTTC
TRBV15,TRBD2,TRBJ2-4,NA,CATSRGGLAIAKNIQYF,TGTGCCACCAGCAGAGGGGGACTAGCGATAGCCAAAAACATTCAGTACTTC
TRBV7-9,TRBD2,TRBJ2-2,NA,CASSSPRGLAGPGELFF,TGTGCCAGCAGCTCCCCCAGGGGACTAGCGGGACCCGGGGAGCTGTTTTTT
TRBV6-5,TRBD2,TRBJ2-1,NA,CASSYTPPILSGSGYNEQFF,TGTGCCAGCAGTTACACCCCGCCAATCCTAAGCGGGAGTGGCTACAATGAGCAGTTCTTC
TRBV28,NA,TRBJ2-5,NA,CASSSPGIETQYF,TGTGCCAGCAGCTCTCCAGGGATCGAGACCCAGTACTTC
TRBV7-2,NA,TRBJ2-3,NA,CASSERESGGADTQYF,TGTGCCAGCAGCGAGAGAGAGTCCGGGGGAGCAGATACGCAGTATTTT
TRBV9,TRBD1,TRBJ1-4,NA,CASSPRQGIREKLFF,TGTGCCAGCAGCCCCAGACAGGGTATCCGTGAAAAACTGTTTTTT
TRBV19,NA,TRBJ2-1,NA,CASNEGAPYNEQFF,TGTGCCAGTAATGAGGGTGCCCCCTACAATGAGCAGTTCTTC
TRBV7-7,TRBD1,TRBJ2-1,once,CASSLAPGQGYEQFF,TGTGCTAGCAGCTTAGCTCCGGGACAGGGCTATGAGCAGTTCTTC
TRBV12-3/TRBV12-4,NA,TRBJ2-1,NA,CASSISGQAYNEQFF,TGTGCCAGCAGTATTTCGGGACAAGCCTACAATGAGCAGTTCTTC
TRBV12-3/TRBV12-4,TRBD1,TRBJ2-5,NA,CASSLGQGATQETQYF,TGTGCCAGCAGTTTAGGGCAGGGGGCGACCCAAGAGACCCAGTACTTC
TRBV2,NA,TRBJ1-5,once,CASRGTSYSNQPQHF,TGTGCCAGCAGGGGGACATCTTATAGCAATCAGCCCCAGCATTTT
TRBV4-2,TRBD2,TRBJ2-1,NA,CASSPLAGDNNEQFF,TGTGCCAGCAGCCCCCTCGCGGGGGATAACAATGAGCAGTTCTTC
TRBV10-3,TRBD2,TRBJ2-3,NA,CAIRPSGGPWDTQYF,TGTGCCATCAGGCCGAGCGGGGGGCCATGGGATACGCAGTATTTT
TRBV5-4,TRBD1,TRBJ1-4,NA,CASSFSAGGNEKLFF,TGTGCCAGCAGCTTCTCCGCAGGGGGCAATGAAAAACTGTTTTTT
TRBV19,NA,TRBJ2-1,NA,CASSIAVTFTYNEQFF,TGTGCCAGTAGTATTGCGGTAACGTTCACCTACAATGAGCAGTTCTTC
TRBV3-1,TRBD2,TRBJ2-5,NA,CASSLRTSDMETQYF,TGTGCCAGCAGCCTTAGGACTAGCGATATGGAGACCCAGTACTTC
TRBV28,TRBD1,TRBJ2-7,NA,CASSLWDRAYEQYF,TGTGCCAGCAGTTTATGGGACAGGGCCTACGAGCAGTACTTC
TRBV6-1,TRBD2,TRBJ2-1,NA,CASRTTSGRGVRNEQFF,TGTGCCAGCAGAACTACTAGCGGGAGAGGGGTGAGGAATGAGCAGTTCTTC
TRBV5-4,NA,TRBJ1-1,NA,CASIGQMNTEAFF,TGTGCCAGCATAGGACAGATGAACACTGAAGCTTTCTTT